The rows below give T cell receptor beta chains drawn from one sample of a study of Ad26.COV2.S vaccination and SARS-CoV-2 variants. Profiling relied on immunoSEQ multiplex PCR, and the TCRdb table lists in-frame clones only, not all of them. In the table there are about 370,000 clones, 88% of which are singletons. The sequencing here drew on peripheral blood, taken in a trial of Ad26.COV2.S vaccine versus placebo. The receptors here all came from a person between 18 and 59 years old who received the Ad26.COV2.S COVID-19 vaccine or a placebo. CDR3s include the opening cysteine and the closing phenylalanine or tryptophan. Each record gives: clone size, J gene, D gene, CDR3 length, V gene, CDR3 protein, CDR3 DNA. The D gene is left open where the match is weak. Only some rows state a clone size, as once, few, many or a class for expanded clones.

.,TRBJ2-1,.,12,TRBV15,CATSDAYNEQFF,TGTGCCACCAGCGACGCCTACAATGAGCAGTTCTTC
.,TRBJ1-3,TRBD1,16,TRBV10-2,CASSEDRDSSGNTIYF,TGCGCCAGCAGTGAGGACCGGGACAGCTCTGGAAACACCATATATTTT
.,TRBJ2-7,TRBD1,15,TRBV11-2,CASSPPGQGPYEQYF,TGTGCCAGCAGCCCACCGGGACAGGGCCCCTACGAGCAGTACTTC
.,TRBJ2-5,.,13,TRBV5-4,CASSLGKEETQYF,TGTGCCAGCTCATTGGGGAAAGAAGAGACCCAGTACTTC
.,TRBJ1-3,TRBD1,13,TRBV24-1,CATSGTGEDTIYF,TGTGCCACCAGTGGGACAGGAGAAGACACCATATATTTT
.,TRBJ1-1,.,13,TRBV6-2/TRBV6-3,CASSKPMNTEAFF,TGTGCCAGCAGTAAGCCAATGAACACTGAAGCTTTCTTT
.,TRBJ2-1,.,16,TRBV7-9,CASSLVSGAPYNEQFF,TGTGCCAGCAGCTTAGTCTCCGGGGCACCCTACAATGAGCAGTTCTTC
.,TRBJ1-2,TRBD1,17,TRBV7-2,CASSLLDGSGGNYGYTF,TGTGCCAGCAGCTTATTAGACGGTTCAGGGGGAAACTATGGCTACACCTTC
.,TRBJ1-2,.,11,TRBV6-6,CASMGYYGYTF,TGTGCCAGCATGGGGTACTATGGCTACACCTTC
.,TRBJ2-2,.,14,TRBV2,CASSEWAVAGELFF,TGTGCCAGCAGTGAATGGGCAGTTGCCGGGGAGCTGTTTTTT
.,TRBJ2-7,.,17,TRBV13,CASSGARGLAGNYEQYF,TGTGCCAGCAGCGGGGCCCGTGGCTTAGCCGGTAACTACGAGCAGTACTTC
.,TRBJ2-2,.,15,TRBV3-1/TRBV3-2,CASSQEWWGAGELFF,TGTGCCAGCAGCCAAGAGTGGTGGGGGGCCGGGGAGCTGTTTTTT
.,TRBJ2-7,.,12,TRBV11-2,CASTRTIYEQYF,TGTGCCAGCACCAGAACTATATACGAGCAGTACTTC
.,TRBJ1-1,TRBD1,13,TRBV19,CASSRTGSTEAFF,TGTGCCAGTAGTCGGACAGGGAGCACTGAAGCTTTCTTT
.,TRBJ1-2,.,14,TRBV6-5,CASSYSEAVEGYTF,TGTGCCAGCAGTTACTCGGAGGCAGTGGAAGGCTACACCTTC
.,TRBJ1-5,.,14,TRBV21-1,CASSKVRSNQPQHF,TGTGCCAGCAGCAAAGTTCGGAGCAATCAGCCCCAGCATTTT
.,TRBJ1-2,.,11,TRBV29-1,CSVMRDYGYTF,TGCAGCGTAATGAGGGACTATGGCTACACCTTC
few,TRBJ1-6,.,20,TRBV6-6,CASSPLWDTISSSYNSPLHF,TGTGCCAGCAGTCCGCTTTGGGACACCATCTCGAGCTCCTATAATTCACCCCTCCACTTT
few,TRBJ1-1,.,13,TRBV19,CASSGTGGTEAFF,TGTGCCAGTAGTGGCACGGGGGGTACTGAAGCTTTCTTT
.,TRBJ1-4,.,15,TRBV2,CASRGGEGPAEKLFF,TGTGCCAGCAGGGGAGGTGAGGGGCCGGCCGAAAAACTGTTTTTT
once,TRBJ1-1,.,12,TRBV19,CASSITGVEAFF,TGTGCCAGTAGTATAACGGGTGTTGAAGCTTTCTTT
.,TRBJ2-7,.,16,TRBV6-5,CASSYSSSSGSYEQYF,TGTGCCAGCAGTTACTCATCCTCCTCGGGGTCCTACGAGCAGTACTTC
.,TRBJ1-5,.,12,TRBV7-9,CASSLAGQPQHF,TGTGCCAGCAGCTTAGCGGGTCAGCCCCAGCATTTT
.,TRBJ2-3,.,13,TRBV6-5,CASSTQFSDTQYF,TGTGCCAGCAGTACCCAGTTCTCAGATACGCAGTATTTT
.,TRBJ2-3,.,14,TRBV7-2,CASSLEPGPKAQYF,TGTGCCAGCAGCTTAGAACCGGGACCAAAGGCGCAGTATTTT
.,TRBJ1-4,.,13,TRBV25-1,CASSVGNNEKLFF,TGTGCCAGCAGTGTAGGCAATAATGAAAAACTGTTTTTT
.,TRBJ1-6,.,17,TRBV5-1,CASSDRIATGGNSPLHF,TGCGCCAGCAGCGACCGAATCGCCACGGGGGGGAATTCACCCCTCCACTTT
.,TRBJ2-3,TRBD2,17,TRBV7-9,CASHQTRTSGGTDTQYF,TGTGCCAGCCACCAGACCCGGACTAGCGGGGGGACAGATACGCAGTATTTT
.,TRBJ2-3,.,12,TRBV11-2,CASSSLTDTQYF,TGTGCCAGCAGCTCGCTGACAGATACGCAGTATTTT